This T cell receptor (beta chain) is drawn from a study of T cell responses to AZD1222 COVID-19 vaccine. The data were produced by immunoSEQ multiplex PCR, yet TCRdb's version contains in-frame clones alone and is incomplete. The sample has 75,000 to 100,000 clones, approximately 94% seen once. A note on this clone: The antigen remains unidentified.

Findings and limits, study-wide: Unmutated regions of variants are reportedly targeted by nearly half of spike-specific TCRs. Baseline serology detected seropositivity in only a handful of AZD1222 recipients. In a largely white British group with more females than males, clonal diversity was possibly underestimated. The study found vaccine-associated CD4 TCRs spanning spike, dominant at 160-218 and 743-854.

The CDR3 consists of 16 residues. The V segment lost 6 bases and the J segment 6 bases; nucleotides outside the gene matches: 9. In germline, CDR1 is SGHTA, CDR2 FQGTGA. Sequenced material: peripheral blood, taken on day 0 of AZD1222 vaccination. The chain employs TRBV7-3 and TRBJ2-3, with 13 bases matching TRBD2. The TCR comes from an adult in good health. The CDR3 is CASSFGLAGDRDTQYF. The CDR3 DNA follows: TGTGCCAGCAGTTTCGGACTAGCGGGAGATAGGGATACGCAGTATTTT.